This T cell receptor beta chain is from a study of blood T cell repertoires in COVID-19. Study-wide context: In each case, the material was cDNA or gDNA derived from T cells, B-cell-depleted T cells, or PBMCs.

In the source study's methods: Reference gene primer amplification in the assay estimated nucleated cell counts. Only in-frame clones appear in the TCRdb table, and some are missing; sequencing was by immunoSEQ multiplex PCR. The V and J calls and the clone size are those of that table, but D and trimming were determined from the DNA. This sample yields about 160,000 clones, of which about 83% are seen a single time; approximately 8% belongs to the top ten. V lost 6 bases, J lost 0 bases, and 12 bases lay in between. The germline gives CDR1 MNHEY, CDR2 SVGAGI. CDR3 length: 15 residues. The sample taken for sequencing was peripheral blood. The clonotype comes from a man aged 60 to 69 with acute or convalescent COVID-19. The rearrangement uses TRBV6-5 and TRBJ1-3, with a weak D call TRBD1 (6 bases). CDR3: CASSLDRSSGNTIYF. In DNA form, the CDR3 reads TGTGCCAGCAGCCTCGACAGGAGCTCTGGAAACACCATATATTTT.